A selection of T cell receptor beta chains follows, all from one sample in a study of shared clonotypes between healthy human individuals. Sequenced by immunoSEQ multiplex PCR; TCRdb stores in-frame clones only, minus some. Of millions of clones listed, around nine tenths are singletons. Sequencing used naive CD4+ T cells sorted from blood. These receptors were taken from a man aged 18 to 35 in good health. CDR3s include the opening cysteine and the closing phenylalanine or tryptophan. D genes are given only for firm matches. Size is omitted from some rows. Given values are once, few, many or a class for expanded clones.

d_gene: TRBD2; v_gene: TRBV2; j_gene: TRBJ2-4; abundance: NA; CDR3nt: TGTGCCAGCAGGCATCGACTAGCGGGGTTAGCCAAAAACATTCAGTACTTC; CDR3aa: CASRHRLAGLAKNIQYF
d_gene: NA; v_gene: TRBV14; j_gene: TRBJ1-3; abundance: NA; CDR3nt: TGTGCCAGCAGCCAAGCCGCCCGAACGTCTGGAAACACCATATATTTT; CDR3aa: CASSQAARTSGNTIYF
d_gene: NA; v_gene: TRBV19; j_gene: TRBJ1-1; abundance: NA; CDR3nt: TGTGCCAGTAAAAGGGACACCAGCACTGAAGCTTTCTTT; CDR3aa: CASKRDTSTEAFF
d_gene: NA; v_gene: TRBV6-1; j_gene: TRBJ2-2; abundance: once; CDR3nt: TGTGCCAGCAGTGAAGCGCAACCGGGTACCGGGGAGCTGTTTTTT; CDR3aa: CASSEAQPGTGELFF
d_gene: TRBD2; v_gene: TRBV18; j_gene: TRBJ2-4; abundance: NA; CDR3nt: TGTGCCAGCTCACCACCGGGGGGGGCCAAAAACATTCAGTACTTC; CDR3aa: CASSPPGGAKNIQYF
d_gene: TRBD1; v_gene: TRBV28; j_gene: TRBJ2-2; abundance: once; CDR3nt: TGTGCCAGCAGTCGACAGGGAACGAACACCGGGGAGCTGTTTTTT; CDR3aa: CASSRQGTNTGELFF
d_gene: TRBD2; v_gene: TRBV18; j_gene: TRBJ2-7; abundance: NA; CDR3nt: TGTGCCAGCTCACGCTCCGGGAGGGAGTTGGGATACGAGCAGTACTTC; CDR3aa: CASSRSGRELGYEQYF
d_gene: NA; v_gene: TRBV15; j_gene: TRBJ1-5; abundance: NA; CDR3nt: TGTGCCACCAGCACCGGGGACCGGGTGTTGGCCCAGCATTTT; CDR3aa: CATSTGDRVLAQHF
d_gene: NA; v_gene: TRBV7-2; j_gene: TRBJ1-1; abundance: NA; CDR3nt: TGTGCCAGCAGCTTAGTAGGGGGGGAAACTGAAGCTTTCTTT; CDR3aa: CASSLVGGETEAFF
d_gene: NA; v_gene: TRBV6-1; j_gene: TRBJ2-7; abundance: once; CDR3nt: TGTGCCAGCAGTGACCGCCGGGTCTACGAGCAGTACTTC; CDR3aa: CASSDRRVYEQYF
d_gene: NA; v_gene: TRBV6-1; j_gene: TRBJ1-1; abundance: once; CDR3nt: TGTGCCAGCAGTGGGGCTGGGAACACTGAAGCTTTCTTT; CDR3aa: CASSGAGNTEAFF
d_gene: NA; v_gene: TRBV28; j_gene: TRBJ2-1; abundance: NA; CDR3nt: TGTGCCAGCAGGCCACAGGATCTCTCCTACAATGAGCAGTTCTTC; CDR3aa: CASRPQDLSYNEQFF
d_gene: NA; v_gene: TRBV5-3; j_gene: TRBJ2-7; abundance: NA; CDR3nt: TGTGCCAGACCCCAGAATGGGATGTCCCACGAGCAGTACTTC; CDR3aa: CARPQNGMSHEQYF
d_gene: NA; v_gene: TRBV4-1; j_gene: TRBJ2-5; abundance: NA; CDR3nt: TGCGCCAGCAGCCAAGATCTGATGGTGACGGGGACCCAGTACTTC; CDR3aa: CASSQDLMVTGTQYF
d_gene: TRBD1; v_gene: TRBV15; j_gene: TRBJ2-3; abundance: NA; CDR3nt: TGTGCCACCAGCAGAGATCAGGGGGTTGCCGGCCTATTTTCTAGCACAGATACGCAGTATTTT; CDR3aa: CATSRDQGVAGLFSSTDTQYF
d_gene: NA; v_gene: TRBV30; j_gene: TRBJ1-6; abundance: NA; CDR3nt: TGTGCCTGGAGTGGGGGGGTAAGTAATTCACCCCTCCACTTT; CDR3aa: CAWSGGVSNSPLHF
d_gene: TRBD1; v_gene: TRBV9; j_gene: TRBJ2-7; abundance: NA; CDR3nt: TGTGCCAGCAGCGTAGGGTTGGACAGGGTCCACGAGCAGTACTTC; CDR3aa: CASSVGLDRVHEQYF
d_gene: NA; v_gene: TRBV19; j_gene: TRBJ2-7; abundance: NA; CDR3nt: TGTGCCAGTAGTACGCTTAGTAGCTACGAGCAGTACTTC; CDR3aa: CASSTLSSYEQYF
d_gene: NA; v_gene: TRBV7-2; j_gene: TRBJ2-7; abundance: NA; CDR3nt: TGTGCCAGCAGCCCCCGAACAGGGCCCTACGAGCAGTACTTC; CDR3aa: CASSPRTGPYEQYF
d_gene: NA; v_gene: TRBV29-1; j_gene: TRBJ1-1; abundance: few; CDR3nt: TGCAGCGTTGAACGGGTGGCATTAATGAACACTGAAGCTTTCTTT; CDR3aa: CSVERVALMNTEAFF
d_gene: TRBD1; v_gene: TRBV15; j_gene: TRBJ2-1; abundance: NA; CDR3nt: TGTGCCACCAGCAGAGGACCCGGGACAGGGAAGAATGAGCAGTTCTTC; CDR3aa: CATSRGPGTGKNEQFF
d_gene: TRBD1; v_gene: TRBV6-1; j_gene: TRBJ2-7; abundance: NA; CDR3nt: TGTGCCAGCAAACTCGACAGGGGCAGTACCTACGAGCAGTACTTC; CDR3aa: CASKLDRGSTYEQYF
d_gene: NA; v_gene: TRBV25-1; j_gene: TRBJ2-1; abundance: NA; CDR3nt: TGTGCCAGCAGTGGGAGTAAGGCAGGGCATAATGAGCAGTTCTTC; CDR3aa: CASSGSKAGHNEQFF
d_gene: TRBD2; v_gene: TRBV6-5; j_gene: TRBJ2-7; abundance: NA; CDR3nt: TGTGCCAGCAGTCGCGGGGACTACTCCTACGAGCAGTACTTC; CDR3aa: CASSRGDYSYEQYF
d_gene: NA; v_gene: TRBV5-1; j_gene: TRBJ2-7; abundance: NA; CDR3nt: TGCGCCAGCAGCTTGGCCCCCGTTCCCTACGAGCAGTACTTC; CDR3aa: CASSLAPVPYEQYF
d_gene: NA; v_gene: TRBV10-3; j_gene: TRBJ2-3; abundance: NA; CDR3nt: TGTGCCATCAGTCTGATGGGTCCGGCAGATACGCAGTATTTT; CDR3aa: CAISLMGPADTQYF
d_gene: NA; v_gene: TRBV7-9; j_gene: TRBJ1-1; abundance: NA; CDR3nt: TGTGCCAGCAGCTTAGTCGATAAAGCTGAAGCTTTCTTT; CDR3aa: CASSLVDKAEAFF
d_gene: NA; v_gene: TRBV19; j_gene: TRBJ2-1; abundance: NA; CDR3nt: TGTGCCAGTAGTACCATAGCTGGGGATGAGCAGTTCTTC; CDR3aa: CASSTIAGDEQFF